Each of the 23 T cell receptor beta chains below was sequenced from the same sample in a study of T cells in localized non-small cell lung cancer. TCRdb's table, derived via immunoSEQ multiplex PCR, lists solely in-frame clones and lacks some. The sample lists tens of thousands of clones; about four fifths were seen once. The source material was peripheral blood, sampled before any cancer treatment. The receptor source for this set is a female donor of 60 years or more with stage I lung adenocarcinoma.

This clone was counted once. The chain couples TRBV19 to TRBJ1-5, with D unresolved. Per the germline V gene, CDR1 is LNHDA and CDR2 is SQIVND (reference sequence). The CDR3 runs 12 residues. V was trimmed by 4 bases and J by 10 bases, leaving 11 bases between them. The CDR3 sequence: CASSSLTVPQHF. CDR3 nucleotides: TGTGCCAGTAGTAGCCTCACAGTTCCCCAGCATTTT.

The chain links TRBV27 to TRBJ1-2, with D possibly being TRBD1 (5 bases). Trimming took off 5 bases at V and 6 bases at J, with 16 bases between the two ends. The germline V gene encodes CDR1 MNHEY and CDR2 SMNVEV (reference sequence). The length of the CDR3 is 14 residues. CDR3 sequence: CASSISGGRDGYTF. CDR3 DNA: TGTGCCAGCAGTATTAGTGGGGGTCGCGATGGCTACACCTTC.

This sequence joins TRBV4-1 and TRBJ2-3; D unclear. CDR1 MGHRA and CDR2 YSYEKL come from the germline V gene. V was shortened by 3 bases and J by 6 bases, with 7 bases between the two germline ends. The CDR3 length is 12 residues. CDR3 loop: CASSQNPDTQYF. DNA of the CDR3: TGCGCCAGCAGCCAGAATCCGGATACGCAGTATTTT.

The CDR3 spells CSVGRSGTGNEKLFF. The CDR3 nucleotides are TGCAGCGTTGGACGTTCGGGAACAGGGAATGAAAAACTGTTTTTT. This chain links TRBV29-1 with TRBJ1-4; D perhaps matches TRBD1 (6 bases). Germline V CDR1 and CDR2: SQVTM, ANQGSEA. The CDR3 runs 15 residues. V lost 4 bases, J lost 5 bases, and 17 bases lay in between.

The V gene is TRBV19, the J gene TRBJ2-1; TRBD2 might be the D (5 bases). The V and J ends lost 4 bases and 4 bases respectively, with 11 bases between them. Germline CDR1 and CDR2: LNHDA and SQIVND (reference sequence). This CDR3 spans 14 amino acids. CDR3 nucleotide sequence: TGTGCCAGTAGTACAGGACTTCTGTACAATGAGCAGTTCTTC. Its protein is CASSTGLLYNEQFF.

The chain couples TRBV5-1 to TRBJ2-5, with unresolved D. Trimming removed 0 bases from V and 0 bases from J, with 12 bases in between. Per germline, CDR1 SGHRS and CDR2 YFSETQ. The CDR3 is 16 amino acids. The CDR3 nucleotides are TGCGCCAGCAGCTTGGTGGCAGGAGCGTACCAAGAGACCCAGTACTTC. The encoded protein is CASSLVAGAYQETQYF.

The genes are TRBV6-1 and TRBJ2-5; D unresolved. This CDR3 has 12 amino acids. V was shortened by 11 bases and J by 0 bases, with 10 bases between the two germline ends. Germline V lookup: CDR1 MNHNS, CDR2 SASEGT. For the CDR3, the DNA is TGTGCCGGCGGCCAGTACCAAGAGACCCAGTACTTC. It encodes CAGGQYQETQYF.

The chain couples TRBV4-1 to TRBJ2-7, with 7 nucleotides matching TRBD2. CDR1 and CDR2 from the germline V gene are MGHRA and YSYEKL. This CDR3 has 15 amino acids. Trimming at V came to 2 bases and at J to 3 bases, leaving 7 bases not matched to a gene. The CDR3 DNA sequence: TGCGCCAGCAGCCAATATAAAGGGGACTACTACGAGCAGTACTTC. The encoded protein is CASSQYKGDYYEQYF.

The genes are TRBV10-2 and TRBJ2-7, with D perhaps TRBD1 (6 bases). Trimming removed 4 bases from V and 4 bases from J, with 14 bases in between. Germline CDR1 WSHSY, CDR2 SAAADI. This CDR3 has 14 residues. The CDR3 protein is CASSVVGQWYEQYF. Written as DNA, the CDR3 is TGCGCCAGCAGTGTCGTAGGACAGTGGTACGAGCAGTACTTC.

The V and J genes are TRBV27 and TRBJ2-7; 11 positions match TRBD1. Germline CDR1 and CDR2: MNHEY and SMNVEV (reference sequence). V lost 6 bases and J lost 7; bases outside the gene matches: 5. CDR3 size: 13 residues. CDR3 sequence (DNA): TGTGCCAGCAGACCGGGACAGGGGGGTGAGCAGTACTTC. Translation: CASRPGQGGEQYF.

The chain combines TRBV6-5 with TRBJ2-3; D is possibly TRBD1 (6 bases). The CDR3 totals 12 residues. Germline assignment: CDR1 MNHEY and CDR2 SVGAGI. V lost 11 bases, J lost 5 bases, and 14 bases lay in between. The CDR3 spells CAVSRGVDTQYF. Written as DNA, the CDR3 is TGTGCCGTTTCCAGGGGTGTAGATACGCAGTATTTT.

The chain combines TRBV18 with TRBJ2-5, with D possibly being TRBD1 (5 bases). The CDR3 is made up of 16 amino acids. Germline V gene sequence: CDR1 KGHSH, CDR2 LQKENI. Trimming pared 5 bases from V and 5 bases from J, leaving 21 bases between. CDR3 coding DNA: TGTGCCAGCTCATCGCGAAGGGGAAATAACCTTGAGACCCAGTACTTC. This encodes CASSSRRGNNLETQYF. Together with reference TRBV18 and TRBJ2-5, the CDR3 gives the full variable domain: NAGVMQNPRHLVRRRGQEARLRCSPMKGHSHVYWYRQLPEEGLKFMVYLQKENIIDESGMPKERFSAEFPKEGPSILRIQQVVRGDSAAYFCASSSRRGNNLETQYFGPGTRLLVL.

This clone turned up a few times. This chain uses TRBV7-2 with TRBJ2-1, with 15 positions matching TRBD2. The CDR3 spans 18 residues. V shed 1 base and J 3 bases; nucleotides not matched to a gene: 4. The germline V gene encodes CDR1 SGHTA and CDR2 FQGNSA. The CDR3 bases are TGTGCCAGCAGCTTAGAGGGGACTAGCGGGAGGTACTACAATGAGCAGTTCTTC. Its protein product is CASSLEGTSGRYYNEQFF.

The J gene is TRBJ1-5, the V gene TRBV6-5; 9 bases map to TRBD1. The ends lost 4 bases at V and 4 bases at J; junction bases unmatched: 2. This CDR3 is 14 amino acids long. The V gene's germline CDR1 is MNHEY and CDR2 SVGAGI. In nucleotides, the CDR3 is TGTGCCAGCAGTTCAGGGACAGGGAATCAGCCCCAGCATTTT. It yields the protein CASSSGTGNQPQHF.

CDR3 nucleotide sequence: TGCACCAGCAGCCCCAGGGGGCAGGTCTCAGGTGCTGAGCAGTTCTTC. This translates into CTSSPRGQVSGAEQFF. The chain recombines TRBV1 with TRBJ2-1; the D call of TRBD1 is as the table states it, not checked on the DNA. TRBV1 is a pseudogene locus. This CDR3 region has 16 residues.

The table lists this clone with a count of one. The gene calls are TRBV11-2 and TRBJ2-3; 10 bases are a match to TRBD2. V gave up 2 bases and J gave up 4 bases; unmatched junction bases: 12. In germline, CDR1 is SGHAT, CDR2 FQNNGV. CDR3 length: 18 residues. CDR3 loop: CASSLSSGSFWAPDTQYF. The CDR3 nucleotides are TGTGCCAGCAGCTTATCTAGCGGGAGTTTTTGGGCCCCAGATACGCAGTATTTT.

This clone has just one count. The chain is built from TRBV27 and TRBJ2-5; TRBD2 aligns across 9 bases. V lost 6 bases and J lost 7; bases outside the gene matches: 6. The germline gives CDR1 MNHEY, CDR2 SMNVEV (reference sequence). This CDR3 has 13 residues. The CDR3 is CASSSSGIGTQYF. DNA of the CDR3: TGTGCCAGCAGCTCTAGCGGGATCGGGACCCAGTACTTC.

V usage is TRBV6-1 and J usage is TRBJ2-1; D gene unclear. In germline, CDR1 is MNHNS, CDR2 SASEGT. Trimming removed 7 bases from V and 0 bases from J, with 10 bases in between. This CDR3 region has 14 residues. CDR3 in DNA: TGTGCCAGCACTCTACCTGGCTCCTACAATGAGCAGTTCTTC. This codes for CASTLPGSYNEQFF.

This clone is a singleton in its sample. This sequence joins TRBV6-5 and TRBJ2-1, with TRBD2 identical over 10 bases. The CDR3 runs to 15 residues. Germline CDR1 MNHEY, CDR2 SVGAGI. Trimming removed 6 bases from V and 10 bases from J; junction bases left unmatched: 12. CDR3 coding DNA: TGTGCCAGCAGCCGAATCCGGACTAGCGGCGGCGAGCAGTTCTTC. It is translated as CASSRIRTSGGEQFF.

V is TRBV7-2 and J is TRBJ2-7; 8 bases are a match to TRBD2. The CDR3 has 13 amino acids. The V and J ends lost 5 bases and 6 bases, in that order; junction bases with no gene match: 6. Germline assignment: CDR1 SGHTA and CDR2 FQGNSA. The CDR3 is CASSNRLASEQYF. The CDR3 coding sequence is TGTGCCAGCAGCAACCGACTAGCGTCCGAGCAGTACTTC. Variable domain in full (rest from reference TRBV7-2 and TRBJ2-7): GAGVSQSPSNKVTEKGKDVELRCDPISGHTALYWYRQSLGQGLEFLIYFQGNSAPDKSGLPSDRFSAERTGGSVSTLTIQRTQQEDSAVYLCASSNRLASEQYFGPGTRLTVT.

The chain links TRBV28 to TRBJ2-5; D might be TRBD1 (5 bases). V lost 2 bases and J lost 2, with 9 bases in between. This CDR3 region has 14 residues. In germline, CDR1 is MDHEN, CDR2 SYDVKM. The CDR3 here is CASSLGRAQETQYF. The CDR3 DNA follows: TGTGCCAGCAGTTTAGGCAGGGCGCAAGAGACCCAGTACTTC.

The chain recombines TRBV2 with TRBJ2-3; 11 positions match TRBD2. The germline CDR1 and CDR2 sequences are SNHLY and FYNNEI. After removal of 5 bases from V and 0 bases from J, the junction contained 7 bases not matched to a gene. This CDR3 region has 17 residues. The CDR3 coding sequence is TGTGCCAGCAGTCGGACTAGCGGGCCCTCTAGCACAGATACGCAGTATTTT. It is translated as CASSRTSGPSSTDTQYF.

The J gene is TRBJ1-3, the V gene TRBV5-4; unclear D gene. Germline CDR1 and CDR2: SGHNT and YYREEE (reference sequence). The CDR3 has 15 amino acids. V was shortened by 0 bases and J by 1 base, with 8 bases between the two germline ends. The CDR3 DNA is TGTGCCAGCAGCTTGGGGATCCAGTCTGGAAACACCATATATTTT. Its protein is CASSLGIQSGNTIYF.